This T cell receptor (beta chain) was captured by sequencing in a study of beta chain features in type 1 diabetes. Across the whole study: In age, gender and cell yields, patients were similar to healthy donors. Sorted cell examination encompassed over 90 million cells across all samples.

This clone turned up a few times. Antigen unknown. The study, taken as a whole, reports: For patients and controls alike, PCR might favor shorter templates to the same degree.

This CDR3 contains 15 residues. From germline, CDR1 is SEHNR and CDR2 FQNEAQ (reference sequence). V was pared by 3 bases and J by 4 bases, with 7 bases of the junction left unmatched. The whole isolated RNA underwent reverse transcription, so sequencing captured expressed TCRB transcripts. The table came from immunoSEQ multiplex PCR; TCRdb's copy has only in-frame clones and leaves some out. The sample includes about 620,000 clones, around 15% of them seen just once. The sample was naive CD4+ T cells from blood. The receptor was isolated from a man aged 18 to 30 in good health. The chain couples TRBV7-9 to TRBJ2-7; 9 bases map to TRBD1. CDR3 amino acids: CASSFTGQGMYEQYF. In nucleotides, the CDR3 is TGTGCCAGCAGCTTCACGGGACAGGGCATGTACGAGCAGTACTTC. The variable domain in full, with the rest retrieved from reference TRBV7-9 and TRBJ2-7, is DTGVSQNPRHKITKRGQNVTFRCDPISEHNRLYWYRQTLGQGPEFLTYFQNEAQLEKSRLLSDRFSAERPKGSFSTLEIQRTEQGDSAMYLCASSFTGQGMYEQYFGPGTRLTVT.